The 27 T cell receptor beta chains given below trace back to one sample, sequenced in a study of identical twins. TCRdb reprocessed the 5' RACE reads with MiXCR, giving one entry per CDR3 protein. The data hold around 570,000 distinct CDR3 sequences, with approximately 10% observed a single time. These data were likewise used in another study, on yellow fever vaccine responses in identical twins.

Material for sequencing was PBMCs. The receptors stem from a woman between 18 and 29 years old in good health.

This clonotype was observed many times. The chain has TRBV20-1 and TRBJ1-2; TRBD1 agrees at 8 bases. This CDR3 contains 13 residues. Per germline, CDR1 DFQATT and CDR2 SNEGSKA (reference sequence). V was pared by 1 base and J by 4 bases, with 2 bases of the junction left unmatched. CDR3 amino acids: CSARAGTGYGYTF. DNA of the CDR3: TGCAGTGCTAGAGCCGGGACAGGCTATGGCTACACCTTC.

At least ten counts were recorded for this clonotype. The chain links TRBV27 to TRBJ2-3; 9 nucleotides align to TRBD1. The CDR3 length is 15 residues. V gave up 6 bases and J gave up 6 bases; unmatched junction bases: 10. Germline CDR1 and CDR2: MNHEY and SMNVEV (reference sequence). The CDR3 DNA reads as TGTGCCAGCAGGGGGACAGGGTATCTCGTGGATACGCAGTATTTT. Translating gives CASRGTGYLVDTQYF.

The gene calls are TRBV20-1 and TRBJ2-5, with 10 bases fitting TRBD2. Germline trimming cut 6 bases from V and 4 bases from J; bases unmatched to any gene: 5. Looked up from germline, CDR1 is DFQATT and CDR2 is SNEGSKA (reference sequence). CDR3 size: 13 residues. This CDR3 is CSAKRGGPETQYF. The CDR3 coding sequence is TGCAGTGCAAAGCGGGGGGGCCCAGAGACCCAGTACTTC.

This clonotype was counted between two and nine times. V is TRBV11-2 and J is TRBJ2-1, with TRBD1 matching 8 bases. Germline lookup yields CDR1 SGHAT and CDR2 FQNNGV. The CDR3 runs 16 residues. Trimming took 5 bases from V and 2 from J; bases not matched to a gene: 8. The CDR3 here is CASSPRTGKTYNEQFF. The CDR3 DNA follows: TGTGCCAGCAGCCCCCGGACAGGGAAGACCTACAATGAGCAGTTCTTC.

This clonotype was counted only a few times. This chain uses TRBV6-2 or TRBV6-3 with TRBJ2-2; D is unresolved. Germline V lookup: CDR1 MNHEY, CDR2 SVGEGT. With 5 bases removed from V and 6 bases from J, the gap between germline ends came to 10 bases. The CDR3 length is 13 residues. CDR3 in DNA: TGTGCCAGCAGTAAACCGTTGGCCGGGGAGCTGTTTTTT. Protein: CASSKPLAGELFF.

The chain joins TRBV6-1 to TRBJ1-2, with 10 bases identical to TRBD1. The CDR3 spans 15 residues. In germline, CDR1 is MNHNS, CDR2 SASEGT. V shed 5 bases and J 5 bases; nucleotides not matched to a gene: 8. CDR3 amino acids: CASSSHGTGVYGYTF. Written as DNA, the CDR3 is TGTGCCAGCAGTAGCCACGGGACAGGGGTATATGGCTACACCTTC.

This clonotype was seen a handful of times. CDR3 nucleotide sequence: TGTGCCAGCAGCTTAGGCCCGGGACTAGCGGGGGCCATCACCGGGGAGCTGTTTTTT. Translation gives CASSLGPGLAGAITGELFF. The chain has TRBV7-6 and TRBJ2-2, with 14 bases matching TRBD2. This CDR3 comprises 19 residues. V dropped 1 base and J dropped 4; count of bases not matched to a gene: 8. Germline CDR1 reads SGHVS; CDR2 reads FNYEAQ.

This clonotype showed up just a few times. V is TRBV10-3 and J is TRBJ2-5, with no clear D. From germline, CDR1 is ENHRY and CDR2 SYGVKD. Trimming cost V 2 bases and J 4 bases, with 5 bases left between them. The CDR3 runs to 12 residues. CDR3 residues: CAISERRETQYF. Here the CDR3 DNA reads TGTGCCATCAGTGAGCGCAGAGAGACCCAGTACTTC.

In this sample, this clonotype turned up many times. The chain is built from TRBV7-8 and TRBJ1-1; a weak D match, TRBD1 (5 bases). CDR1 is SGHVS and CDR2 is FQNEAQ in the germline V gene. This CDR3 comprises 13 residues. Trimming cost V 7 bases and J 2 bases, with 11 bases left between them. CDR3 sequence reads: CASIDRPNTEAFF. The CDR3 nucleotides read TGTGCCAGCATCGACAGACCCAACACTGAAGCTTTCTTT.

This clonotype was detected ten times or more. The chain has TRBV20-1 and TRBJ2-1, with TRBD2 identical over 8 bases. Germline assignment: CDR1 DFQATT and CDR2 SNEGSKA (reference sequence). CDR3 length: 16 amino acids. Trimming cost V 5 bases and J 1 base; bases outside gene matches: 10. The CDR3 here is CSARVTSGSSYNEQFF. CDR3 sequence (DNA): TGCAGTGCTCGGGTAACTAGCGGATCATCCTACAATGAGCAGTTCTTC.

This clonotype appeared many times. V is TRBV3-1 and J is TRBJ2-2; unclear D gene. This CDR3 has 13 amino acids. The V gene lost 4 bases and the J gene lost 5 bases, with 8 bases spanning the gap. Germline CDR1 reads LGHDT; CDR2 reads YNNKEL (reference sequence). The CDR3 DNA sequence: TGTGCCAGCAGCCGCCGAGAAACCGGGGAGCTGTTTTTT. Its translation is CASSRRETGELFF.

J is TRBJ1-2 and V is TRBV12-3 or TRBV12-4; no firm D call. This CDR3 has 13 amino acids. The V and J ends lost 1 base and 4 bases respectively, with 7 bases between them. Written as DNA, the CDR3 is TGTGCCAGCAGTTTAGAAGATTTCTATGGCTACACCTTC. Amino acid sequence: CASSLEDFYGYTF.

This clonotype was observed many times. This chain connects TRBV28 to TRBJ2-1, with a weak D call TRBD1 (5 bases). CDR1 and CDR2 from the germline V gene are MDHEN and SYDVKM. This CDR3 contains 13 residues. Trimming pared 2 bases from V and 5 bases from J, leaving 7 bases between. The CDR3 nucleotides are TGTGCCAGCAGTTTACAGGGAAACAATGAGCAGTTCTTC. Amino acid sequence: CASSLQGNNEQFF.

Concerning this clonotype itself: An end of the junction does not agree with germline; a read error may underlie this. The V gene is TRBV25-1, the J gene TRBJ2-5; 7 bases agree with TRBD2. The CDR3 spans 8 residues. Germline CDR1 reads MGHDK; CDR2 reads SYGVNS. The CDR3 sequence is CASSGRGF. CDR3 DNA sequence: TGTGCCAGCAGTGGGCGGGGGTTC.

This clonotype was seen more than once but under ten times. The chain recombines TRBV7-9 with TRBJ2-7; D is unclear. The CDR3 contains 14 residues. CDR1 and CDR2 (germline): SEHNR, FQNEAQ (reference sequence). V shed 5 bases and J shed 4 bases, with 15 bases lying between them. The CDR3 sequence: CASSPPTGEYEQYF. The CDR3 DNA sequence: TGTGCCAGCAGCCCCCCCACGGGTGAATACGAGCAGTACTTC.

This clonotype was recorded a few times. The chain has TRBV28 and TRBJ2-4, with D perhaps assigned TRBD1 or TRBD2 (6 bases each). The V gene's germline CDR1 is MDHEN and CDR2 SYDVKM. This CDR3 has 16 residues. The ends were cut back, 10 bases at V and 0 bases at J, with 19 bases in the middle. This chain's CDR3 is CATYPRGRLAKNIQYF. CDR3 nucleotides: TGTGCCACCTACCCCCGGGGGCGATTAGCCAAAAACATTCAGTACTTC.

This clonotype was observed a few times. The CDR3, as DNA: TGTGCCAGCAGCAGACCCCTGGGGGAGACCCAGTACTTC. Residues: CASSRPLGETQYF. The chain is built from TRBV7-9 and TRBJ2-5, with unresolved D. Trimming shortened V by 5 bases and J by 5 bases, and 12 bases separated the two germline ends. From germline, CDR1 is SEHNR and CDR2 FQNEAQ (reference sequence). The CDR3 sequence is 13 residues long.

This clonotype has ten or more counts. The V gene is TRBV3-1, the J gene TRBJ1-2; D is possibly TRBD1 (6 bases). There are 13 residues in the CDR3. V was cut by 3 bases and J by 4 bases, with 9 bases left in between. CDR1 and CDR2 (germline): LGHDT, YNNKEL (reference sequence). The CDR3 here is CASSQGAVYGYTF. CDR3 nucleotide sequence: TGTGCCAGCAGCCAGGGGGCGGTCTATGGCTACACCTTC.

The chain's CDR3 is CSVDRGAAYNEQFF. As DNA, the CDR3 is TGCAGCGTTGATCGGGGGGCTGCCTACAATGAGCAGTTCTTC. The genes are TRBV29-1 and TRBJ2-1, with a tentative D call TRBD2 (7 bases). Trimming removed 3 bases from V and 2 bases from J, with 11 bases in between. This CDR3 has 14 amino acids. The V gene's germline CDR1 is SQVTM and CDR2 ANQGSEA.

This chain uses TRBV3-1 with TRBJ2-7, with 10 bases fitting TRBD2. Losses at the gene ends were 8 bases for V and 3 bases for J; bases not matched to a gene: 10. The CDR3 is made up of 15 amino acids. CDR1 is LGHDT and CDR2 is YNNKEL in the germline V gene (reference sequence). The CDR3 loop is CASRTSGELNYEQYF. The CDR3 region has the DNA TGTGCCAGCCGGACTAGCGGTGAACTGAACTACGAGCAGTACTTC.

The V and J genes are TRBV20-1 and TRBJ2-4; the D is unclear. The V gene lost 0 bases and the J gene lost 2 bases, with 11 bases spanning the gap. This CDR3 has 15 amino acids. Germline lookup yields CDR1 DFQATT and CDR2 SNEGSKA (reference sequence). CDR3 loop: CSAREPTETKNIQYF. The CDR3 DNA follows: TGCAGTGCTAGAGAACCCACAGAAACCAAAAACATTCAGTACTTC.

The table lists this clonotype with a few counts. This chain joins TRBV4-3 and TRBJ2-7; D could derive from TRBD1 or TRBD2 (7 bases each). Between the trimmed V and J ends, which lost 3 bases and 3 bases, there was a span of 15 bases. This CDR3 contains 15 residues. Germline V gene sequence: CDR1 LGHNA, CDR2 YSLEER. The CDR3 is CASSQQGGGYYEQYF. The CDR3, as DNA: TGCGCCAGCAGCCAGCAGGGGGGGGGCTACTACGAGCAGTACTTC.

This clonotype was observed at least ten times. The V and J genes are TRBV10-3 and TRBJ2-2; 7 bases are a match to TRBD2. The CDR3 has 14 residues. J gave up 0 bases and V 5 bases, and 0 bases lay outside the gene matches. Germline CDR1 and CDR2: ENHRY and SYGVKD. CDR3: CAISSGTNTGELFF. Here the CDR3 DNA reads TGTGCCATCAGTAGCGGGACGAACACCGGGGAGCTGTTTTTT.

This clonotype was detected ten times or more. The rearrangement uses TRBV6-5 and TRBJ2-7, with D possibly matching TRBD2 (5 bases). The CDR3 contains 16 residues. The V end was cut by 1 base, the J end by 3 bases, with 16 bases between. Germline V gene lookup returns CDR1 MNHEY and CDR2 SVGAGI. In DNA form, the CDR3 reads TGTGCCAGCAGTTACTTCAGAGGGCAGGCCTTCTACGAGCAGTACTTC. It translates to CASSYFRGQAFYEQYF.

This clonotype has at least ten counts. This rearrangement joins TRBV5-1 to TRBJ1-2; TRBD1 might be the D (5 bases). V was cut by 0 bases and J by 8 bases, with 11 bases left in between. This CDR3 contains 13 residues. Looked up from germline, CDR1 is SGHRS and CDR2 is YFSETQ. The CDR3 region has the DNA TGCGCCAGCAGCTTGGCTTGGGGCGCCGGCTACACCTTC. Translated: CASSLAWGAGYTF.

The table lists this clonotype with a few counts. V is TRBV29-1 and J is TRBJ2-2; D remains ambiguous. Germline V lookup: CDR1 SQVTM, CDR2 ANQGSEA. Trimming took off 7 bases at V and 4 bases at J, with 16 bases between the two ends. The CDR3 covers 14 residues. The CDR3 bases are TGCAGCGCCCACCTCCAGAAAGGCACCGGGGAGCTGTTTTTT. Its translation is CSAHLQKGTGELFF.

The chain links TRBV11-2 to TRBJ2-7, with TRBD2 matching over 10 bases. Trimming at V came to 4 bases and at J to 4 bases, leaving 4 bases not matched to a gene. CDR3 length: 14 residues. Germline V gene data show CDR1 as SGHAT and CDR2 as FQNNGV. Here the CDR3 DNA reads TGTGCCAGCAGCTCGGGACTAGCGAGTTACGAGCAGTACTTC. Protein sequence: CASSSGLASYEQYF.